This passage covers 21 T cell receptor beta chains from one sample sequenced in a study of control samples from healthy donors and cancer patients. The protocol was immunoSEQ multiplex PCR, while the TCRdb copy is restricted to in-frame clones and leaves out a portion. The sample lists 95,000 to 130,000 clones; 88% were seen once. The sample was blood. The receptor set was obtained from a woman in her 70s in good health.

For this clone: This same CDR3 is encoded by further DNA sequences in the sample. This rearrangement joins TRBV19 to TRBJ1-1; D not resolved. The germline CDR1 and CDR2 sequences are LNHDA and SQIVND (reference sequence). Trimming cost V 6 bases and J 2 bases, with 10 bases left between them. CDR3 length: 13 residues. The DNA of the CDR3 is TGTGCCAGTAGCCTAACAGTCAACACTGAAGCTTTCTTT. Residues: CASSLTVNTEAFF. Full variable domain (outside the CDR3, taken from reference TRBV19 and TRBJ1-1): DGGITQSPKYLFRKEGQNVTLSCEQNLNHDAMYWYRQDPGQGLRLIYYSQIVNDFQKGDIAEGYSVSREKKESFPLTVTSAQKNPTAFYLCASSLTVNTEAFFGQGTRLTVV.

The chain is built from TRBV7-2 and TRBJ1-5; no reliable D call. This CDR3 is built from 12 residues. Trimming removed 2 bases at V and 6 bases at J, with 5 bases between. Germline CDR1 reads SGHTA; CDR2 reads FQGNSA. The CDR3 sequence: CASSLFAQPQHF. CDR3 sequence (DNA): TGTGCCAGCAGCTTATTTGCTCAGCCCCAGCATTTT.

The chain recombines TRBV6-2 or TRBV6-3 with TRBJ1-2; D is unresolved. Deletions cut 4 bases from V and 7 bases from J, with 10 bases between. The CDR3 contains 12 residues. The germline V gene has CDR1 MNHEY and CDR2 SVGEGT. The CDR3 reads CASSSAGGGYTF. For the CDR3, the DNA is TGTGCCAGCAGTTCGGCAGGCGGTGGCTACACCTTC.

V gene TRBV24-1 combines with J gene TRBJ1-5; TRBD1 matches 7 bases. The V gene's germline CDR1 is KGHDR and CDR2 SFDVKD. The CDR3 is 13 residues long. V dropped 9 bases and J dropped 4; count of bases not matched to a gene: 5. CDR3 sequence: CATGRQGNQPQHF. CDR3 bases: TGTGCCACCGGCCGACAGGGAAATCAGCCCCAGCATTTT.

Worth noting for this clone: Other DNA sequences in the sample encode the same CDR3. The chain employs TRBV4-3 and TRBJ1-2, with D possibly matching TRBD1 (6 bases). The CDR3 sequence is 14 residues long. The V end was cut by 4 bases, the J end by 4 bases, with 13 bases between. Germline V lookup: CDR1 LGHNA, CDR2 YSLEER. As DNA, the CDR3 is TGCGCCAGCAGCCCCACGGGGGGCAGCTATGGCTACACCTTC. Translating gives CASSPTGGSYGYTF.

The rearrangement links TRBV5-1 to TRBJ2-7; tentatively, D is TRBD2 (5 bases). V lost 0 bases and J lost 5, with 15 bases in between. The CDR3 is 15 amino acids. Germline CDR1 and CDR2: SGHRS and YFSETQ. CDR3 protein: CASSLEISTGNEQYF. The CDR3, as DNA: TGCGCCAGCAGCTTGGAGATCAGCACGGGGAACGAGCAGTACTTC.

This chain connects TRBV21-1 to TRBJ1-1; the table calls TRBD1, which could not be checked here. TRBV21-1 is shown as a pseudogene. The CDR3 consists of 15 residues. CDR3 in amino acids: CAAAKELQGVTEAFF. The CDR3 nucleotides are TGTGCAGCAGCAAAGGAGCTACAGGGAGTCACTGAAGCTTTCTTT.

The chain is built from TRBV6-5 and TRBJ2-5, with D possibly matching TRBD1 (6 bases). CDR3 size: 14 residues. Trimming stripped 3 bases from V and 4 bases from J, with 12 bases between. Germline CDR1 reads MNHEY; CDR2 reads SVGAGI. Here the CDR3 DNA reads TGTGCCAGCAGTTATCCGGACAGCCGAGAGACCCAGTACTTC. Amino acids: CASSYPDSRETQYF.

This clone was recorded once. The chain combines TRBV6-6 with TRBJ2-1; D possibly corresponds to TRBD1 (6 bases). Trimming shortened V by 6 bases and J by 9 bases, and 15 bases separated the two germline ends. This CDR3 is built from 13 residues. Germline assignment: CDR1 MNHNY and CDR2 SVGAGI (reference sequence). The CDR3 here is CASSIEGDTEQFF. CDR3 DNA: TGTGCCAGCAGCATCGAAGGGGACACTGAGCAGTTCTTC.

This sequence joins TRBV18 and TRBJ1-3, with 7 bases identical to TRBD1. The CDR3 sequence is 14 residues long. J lost 3 bases, V lost 4 bases, and 3 bases had no gene match. Germline V gene lookup returns CDR1 KGHSH and CDR2 LQKENI. CDR3 in amino acids: CASSLRDSGNTIYF. In DNA, the CDR3 is TGTGCCAGCTCACTCCGGGACAGTGGAAACACCATATATTTT.

The rearrangement links TRBV5-4 to TRBJ1-2; tentatively, D is TRBD1 (6 bases). CDR1 is SGHNT and CDR2 is YYREEE in the germline V gene (reference sequence). The CDR3 is 16 amino acids. Between the trimmed V and J ends, which lost 0 bases and 6 bases, there was a span of 18 bases. Written as DNA, the CDR3 is TGTGCCAGCAGCTTGGTTGTATCGGCAGGGGTAAATGGCTACACCTTC. This translates into CASSLVVSAGVNGYTF.

The rearrangement links TRBV9 to TRBJ2-7, with D perhaps TRBD1 (7 bases). The V and J ends lost 3 bases and 3 bases respectively, with 16 bases between them. The germline V gene encodes CDR1 SGDLS and CDR2 YYNGEE. The CDR3 covers 15 residues. The CDR3 nucleotides are TGTGCCAGCAGCGGCGGGGTAGGGGGCGGCTACGAGCAGTACTTC. This gives the protein CASSGGVGGGYEQYF.

The chain joins TRBV27 to TRBJ1-5; TRBD1 might be the D (5 bases). Germline CDR1 reads MNHEY; CDR2 reads SMNVEV (reference sequence). This CDR3 has 14 residues. Trimming left V 6 bases short and J 0 bases short, with 9 bases between. This CDR3 reads CASRGGGSNQPQHF. CDR3 nucleotide sequence: TGTGCCAGCAGGGGGGGAGGTAGCAATCAGCCCCAGCATTTT.

V usage is TRBV3-1 (or the pseudogene TRBV3-2) and J usage is TRBJ2-3, with D unclear. Germline assignment: CDR1 LGHDT and CDR2 YNNKEL (reference sequence). V was shortened by 0 bases and J by 5 bases, with 3 bases between the two germline ends. This CDR3 contains 12 residues. Written as DNA, the CDR3 is TGTGCCAGCAGCCAAGATTTAGATACGCAGTATTTT. Its translation: CASSQDLDTQYF.

A remark on this clone: This specimen includes other DNA sequences encoding the same CDR3. The rearrangement joins TRBV6-5 to TRBJ1-2; D is possibly TRBD1 (5 bases). Germline V gives CDR1 MNHEY, CDR2 SVGAGI. Trimming took 2 bases from V and 8 from J, leaving 6 bases between them. This CDR3 spans 11 amino acids. The CDR3 protein is CASSYRGGYTF. The CDR3 nucleotides read TGTGCCAGCAGTTACAGGGGAGGCTACACCTTC.

The rearrangement links TRBV27 to TRBJ1-5; D is uncertain. The CDR3 contains 12 residues. Germline V gives CDR1 MNHEY, CDR2 SMNVEV (reference sequence). V lost 3 bases and J 9 bases, leaving 9 bases between the germline ends. The CDR3 here is CASSFSEGPQHF. The CDR3 coding sequence is TGTGCCAGCAGTTTCTCGGAGGGGCCCCAGCATTTT.

This sequence joins TRBV14 and TRBJ1-1; a weak D match, TRBD1 (6 bases). Trimming took 6 bases from V and 1 from J, leaving 9 bases between them. The CDR3 runs 13 residues. Germline loops: CDR1 SGHDN, CDR2 FVKESK. The CDR3 is CASSDRPNTEAFF. DNA of the CDR3: TGTGCCAGCAGTGACAGGCCGAACACTGAAGCTTTCTTT.

This chain links TRBV3-1 (or the pseudogene TRBV3-2) with TRBJ2-6, with 8 positions matching TRBD2. The CDR3 has 16 residues. Germline loops: CDR1 LGHDT, CDR2 YNNKEL (reference sequence). V dropped 11 bases and J dropped 3; count of bases not matched to a gene: 12. CDR3 loop: CAAVVRGGGGANVLTF. CDR3 coding DNA: TGTGCCGCCGTAGTCCGGGGGGGCGGTGGGGCCAACGTCCTGACTTTC.

The chain recombines TRBV5-1 with TRBJ2-2, with D hard to call. The CDR3 covers 13 residues. Trimming took off 2 bases at V and 1 base at J, with 3 bases between the two ends. CDR1 and CDR2 from the germline V gene are SGHRS and YFSETQ. The CDR3 DNA follows: TGCGCCAGCAGCTTCATGAACACCGGGGAGCTGTTTTTT. As protein: CASSFMNTGELFF.

The chain is built from TRBV10-3 and TRBJ1-2; weak D call: TRBD1 (6 bases). Between the trimmed V and J ends, which lost 4 bases and 0 bases, there was a span of 12 bases. This CDR3 has 15 amino acids. Germline V gene sequence: CDR1 ENHRY, CDR2 SYGVKD. The CDR3 nucleotides are TGTGCCATCAGTGCCGGCGGGGGCTCTAACTATGGCTACACCTTC. As protein: CAISAGGGSNYGYTF.

The rearrangement links TRBV7-9 to TRBJ2-5; D unclear. The V end was cut by 4 bases, the J end by 7 bases, with 13 bases between. CDR3 length: 13 residues. Germline loops: CDR1 SEHNR, CDR2 FQNEAQ (reference sequence). CDR3 protein: CASSSAWAGTQYF. The CDR3 nucleotides read TGTGCCAGCAGCTCCGCCTGGGCTGGGACCCAGTACTTC. Full variable domain (outside the CDR3, taken from reference TRBV7-9 and TRBJ2-5): DTGVSQNPRHKITKRGQNVTFRCDPISEHNRLYWYRQTLGQGPEFLTYFQNEAQLEKSRLLSDRFSAERPKGSFSTLEIQRTEQGDSAMYLCASSSAWAGTQYFGPGTRLLVL.